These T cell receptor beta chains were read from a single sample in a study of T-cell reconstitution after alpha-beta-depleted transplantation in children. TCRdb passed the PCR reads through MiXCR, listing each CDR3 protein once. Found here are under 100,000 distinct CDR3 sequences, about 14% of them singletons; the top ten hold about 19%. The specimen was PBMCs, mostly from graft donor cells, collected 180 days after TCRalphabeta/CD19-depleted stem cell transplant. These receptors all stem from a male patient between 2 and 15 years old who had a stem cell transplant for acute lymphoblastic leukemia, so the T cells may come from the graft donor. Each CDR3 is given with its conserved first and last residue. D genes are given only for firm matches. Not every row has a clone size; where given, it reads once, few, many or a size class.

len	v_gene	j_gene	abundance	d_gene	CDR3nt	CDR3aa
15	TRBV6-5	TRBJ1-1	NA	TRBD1	TGTGCCAGCAGTTACTCGACAGGGTCGAGCACTGAAGCTTTCTTT	CASSYSTGSSTEAFF
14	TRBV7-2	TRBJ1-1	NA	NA	TGTGCCAGCAGGCTGGGTCAATCGCGGACTGAAGCTTTCTTT	CASRLGQSRTEAFF
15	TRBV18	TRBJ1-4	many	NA	TGTGCCAGCTCACCACCGTCAGAAACTAATGAAAAACTGTTTTTT	CASSPPSETNEKLFF
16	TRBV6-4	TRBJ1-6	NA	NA	TGTGCCAGCAGTGACACGTCCCAGTCGGAGAATTCACCCCTCCACTTT	CASSDTSQSENSPLHF
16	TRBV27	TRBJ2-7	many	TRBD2	TGTGCCAGCAGTCCATCAAGACTAGCGGGAGGGTACGAGCAGTACTTC	CASSPSRLAGGYEQYF
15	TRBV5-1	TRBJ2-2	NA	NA	TGCGCCAGCAGCCCGGGGGGCCCGAACACCGGGGAGCTGTTTTTT	CASSPGGPNTGELFF
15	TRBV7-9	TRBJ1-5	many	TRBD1	TGTGCCAGCAGCTCACATCAGGGGGCCCATCAGCCCCAGCATTTT	CASSSHQGAHQPQHF
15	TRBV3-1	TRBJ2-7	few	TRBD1	TGTGCCAGCAGCCAAGTCGCGGGACAGGGCTACGAGCAGTACTTC	CASSQVAGQGYEQYF
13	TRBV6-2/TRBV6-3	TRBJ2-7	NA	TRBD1	TGTGCCAGCCGGGACAGGGGGACCTACGAGCAGTACTTC	CASRDRGTYEQYF
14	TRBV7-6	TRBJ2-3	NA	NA	TGTGCCAGCAGCGCGCGGGGAATCACAGATACGCAGTATTTT	CASSARGITDTQYF
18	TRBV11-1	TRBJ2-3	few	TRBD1	TGTGCCAGCAGCATTCCCGGGACAGAACGTCTTCCCACAGATACGCAGTATTTT	CASSIPGTERLPTDTQYF
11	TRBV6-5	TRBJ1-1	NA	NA	TGTGCCAGCAGTTTTCGGGGCTCGGCTTTCTTT	CASSFRGSAFF
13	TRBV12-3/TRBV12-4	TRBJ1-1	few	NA	TGTGCCAGCAGCGCCCGGCGGGACACTGAAGCTTTCTTT	CASSARRDTEAFF
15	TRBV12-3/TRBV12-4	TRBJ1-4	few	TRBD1	TGTGCCAGCAGCATAGGACAGGGGTTAAATGAAAAACTGTTTTTT	CASSIGQGLNEKLFF
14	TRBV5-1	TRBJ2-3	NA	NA	TGCGCCAGCAGCTTCGGGACAAGCACAGATACGCAGTATTTT	CASSFGTSTDTQYF
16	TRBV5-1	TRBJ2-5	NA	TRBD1	TGCGCCAGCAGCTTTCAATACAGGGGGTACCCGGAGACCCAGTACTTC	CASSFQYRGYPETQYF
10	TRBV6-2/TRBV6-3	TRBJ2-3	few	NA	TGTGCCAGCAGCGAGGATACGCAGTATTTT	CASSEDTQYF
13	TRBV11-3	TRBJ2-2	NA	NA	TGTGCCAGCAGCTTAGCTCTGACCGGGGAGCTGTTTTTT	CASSLALTGELFF
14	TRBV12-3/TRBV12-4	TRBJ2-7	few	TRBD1	TGTGCCAGCAGTCTCGACAGGGGACCCTACGAGCAGTACTTC	CASSLDRGPYEQYF
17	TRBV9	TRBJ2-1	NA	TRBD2	TGTGCCAGCAGCGTAGTTACTAGCGGGGGGTTCTACAATGAGCAGTTCTTC	CASSVVTSGGFYNEQFF
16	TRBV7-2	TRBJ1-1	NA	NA	TGTGCCAGCAGCTTAGTTTCCGCAGGGGCGCGCACTGAAGCTTTCTTT	CASSLVSAGARTEAFF
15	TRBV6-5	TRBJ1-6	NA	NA	TGTGCCAGCAGTTACTCATGGCAGGGCCATTCACCCCTCCACTTT	CASSYSWQGHSPLHF
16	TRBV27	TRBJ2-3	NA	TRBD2	TGTGCCAGCAGTTTTGGAGCGGGGGTGACCACAGATACGCAGTATTTT	CASSFGAGVTTDTQYF
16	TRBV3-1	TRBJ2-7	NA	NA	TGTGCCAGCAGCCACCGTCGGGGTGGGTTCCACTACGAGCAGTACTTC	CASSHRRGGFHYEQYF
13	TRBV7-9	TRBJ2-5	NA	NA	TGTGCCAGCAGCCCCGACCCGGGAGAGACCCAGTACTTC	CASSPDPGETQYF
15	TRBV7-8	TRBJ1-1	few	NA	TGTGCCAGCAGCTTAGGTCCAGGTGGGAACACTGAAGCTTTCTTT	CASSLGPGGNTEAFF
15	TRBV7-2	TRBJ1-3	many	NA	TGTGCCAGCAGCGCCAATATGCCCTCTGGAAACACCATATATTTT	CASSANMPSGNTIYF
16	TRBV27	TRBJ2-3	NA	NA	TGTGCCAGCAGTCCCGTCACTAATTCCGCCACAGATACGCAGTATTTT	CASSPVTNSATDTQYF
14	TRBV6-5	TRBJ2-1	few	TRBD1	TGTGCCAGCAGTTACCTGGGACAGGCTAATGAGCAGTTCTTC	CASSYLGQANEQFF
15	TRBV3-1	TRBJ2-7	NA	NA	TGTGCCAGCAGCCAAGAATCGGGCCTGAGGGGCGAGCAGTACTTC	CASSQESGLRGEQYF
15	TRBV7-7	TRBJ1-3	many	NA	TGTGCCAGCAGCTCTTCACCAGCCTCTGGAAACACCATATATTTT	CASSSSPASGNTIYF
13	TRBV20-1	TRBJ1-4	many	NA	TGCAGTGCTATCCGGACAAGGAGTGAAAAACTGTTTTTT	CSAIRTRSEKLFF
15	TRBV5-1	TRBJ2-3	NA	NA	TGCGCCAGCAGCTTGATCACAGAGCGCACAGATACGCAGTATTTT	CASSLITERTDTQYF
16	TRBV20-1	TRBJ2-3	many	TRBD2	TGCAGTGCTAGTCCCACCGCTAGCGGGGGCACAGATACGCAGTATTTT	CSASPTASGGTDTQYF
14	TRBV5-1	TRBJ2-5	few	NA	TGCGCCAGCAGCTTTTCCGGGGTCCAAGAGACCCAGTACTTC	CASSFSGVQETQYF
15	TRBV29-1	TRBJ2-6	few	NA	TGCAGCGTTCGGGACCGCAACTCTGGGGCCAACGTCCTGACTTTC	CSVRDRNSGANVLTF
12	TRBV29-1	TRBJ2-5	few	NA	TGCAGCGCCCTGGACCCGGTGGAGACCCAGTACTTC	CSALDPVETQYF
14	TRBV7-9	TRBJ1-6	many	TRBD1	TGTGCCAGCAGCCCGACAGGGGAGGGTTCACCCCTCCACTTT	CASSPTGEGSPLHF
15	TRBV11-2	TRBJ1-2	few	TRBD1	TGTGCCAGCAGCTTATATGGAGGGGGCGTCTATGGCTACACCTTC	CASSLYGGGVYGYTF
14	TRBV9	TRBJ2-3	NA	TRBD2	TGTGCCAGCAGCGCCGATCCAGCGGGGGATACGCAGTATTTT	CASSADPAGDTQYF
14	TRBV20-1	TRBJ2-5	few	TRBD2	TGCAGTGCTCCCTTGCTAGCGGACCAAGAGACCCAGTACTTC	CSAPLLADQETQYF
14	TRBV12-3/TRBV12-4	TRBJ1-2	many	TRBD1	TGTGCCAGCAGTTTTGGCAGGGGGATCTATGGCTACACCTTC	CASSFGRGIYGYTF
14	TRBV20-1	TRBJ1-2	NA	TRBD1	TGCAGTGCTAGAGGGGACAGGCTCGGCTATGGCTACACCTTC	CSARGDRLGYGYTF
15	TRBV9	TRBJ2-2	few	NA	TGTGCCAGCAGCTCGCCCCCAGCCGGGACCGGGGAGCTGTTTTTT	CASSSPPAGTGELFF
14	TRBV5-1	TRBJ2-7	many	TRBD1	TGCGCCAGCAGCTTGGGACAGGGCTCCTACGAGCAGTACTTC	CASSLGQGSYEQYF
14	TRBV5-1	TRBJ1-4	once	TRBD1	TGCGCCAGCAGCTCCCGGGACAGGGCTGAAAAACTGTTTTTT	CASSSRDRAEKLFF
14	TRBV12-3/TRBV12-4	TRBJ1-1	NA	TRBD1	TGTGCCAGCAGCCCAGATGACAGGGGTGCTGAAGCTTTCTTT	CASSPDDRGAEAFF
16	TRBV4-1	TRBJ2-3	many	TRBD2	TGCGCCAGCAGCCATCTAGCGGGGGGGTACACAGATACGCAGTATTTT	CASSHLAGGYTDTQYF
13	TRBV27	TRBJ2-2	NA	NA	TGTGCCAGCAGTTTAACAAGCACCGGGGAGCTGTTTTTT	CASSLTSTGELFF
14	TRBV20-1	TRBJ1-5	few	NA	TGCAGTGCTAGAGATAGGCCTGAGGGCCAGCCCCAGCATTTT	CSARDRPEGQPQHF
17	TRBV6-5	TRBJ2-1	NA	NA	TGTGCCAGCAGTTCTTCACTAGCCCTGAGCTCCTACAATGAGCAGTTCTTC	CASSSSLALSSYNEQFF
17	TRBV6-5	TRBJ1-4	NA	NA	TGTGCCAGCAGTTACAGGATGGACCGGAACAACCCCGAAAAACTGTTTTTT	CASSYRMDRNNPEKLFF